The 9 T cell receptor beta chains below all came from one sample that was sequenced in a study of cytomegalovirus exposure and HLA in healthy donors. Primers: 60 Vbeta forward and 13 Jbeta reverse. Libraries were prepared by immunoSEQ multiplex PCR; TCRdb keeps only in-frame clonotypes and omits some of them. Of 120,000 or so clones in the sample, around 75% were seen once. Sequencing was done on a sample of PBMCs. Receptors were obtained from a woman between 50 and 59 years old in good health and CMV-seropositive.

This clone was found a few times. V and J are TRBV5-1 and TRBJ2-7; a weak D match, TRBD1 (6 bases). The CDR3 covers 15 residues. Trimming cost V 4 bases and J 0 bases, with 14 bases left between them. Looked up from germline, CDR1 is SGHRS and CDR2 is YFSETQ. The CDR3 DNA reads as TGCGCCAGCAGCCTGTCAGGGGCCAACTCCTACGAGCAGTACTTC. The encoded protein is CASSLSGANSYEQYF.

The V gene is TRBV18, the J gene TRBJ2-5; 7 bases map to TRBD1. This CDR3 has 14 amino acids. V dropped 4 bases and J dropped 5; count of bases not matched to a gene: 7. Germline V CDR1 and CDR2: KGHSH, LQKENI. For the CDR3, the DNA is TGTGCCAGCTCACTCGGGACAGCTCGCGAGACCCAGTACTTC. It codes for CASSLGTARETQYF.

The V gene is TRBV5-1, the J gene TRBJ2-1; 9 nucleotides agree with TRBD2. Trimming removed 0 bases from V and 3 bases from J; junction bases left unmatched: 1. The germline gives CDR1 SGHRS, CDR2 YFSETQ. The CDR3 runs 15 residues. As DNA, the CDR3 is TGCGCCAGCAGCTTGGTAGCGGGGGACTACAATGAGCAGTTCTTC. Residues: CASSLVAGDYNEQFF.

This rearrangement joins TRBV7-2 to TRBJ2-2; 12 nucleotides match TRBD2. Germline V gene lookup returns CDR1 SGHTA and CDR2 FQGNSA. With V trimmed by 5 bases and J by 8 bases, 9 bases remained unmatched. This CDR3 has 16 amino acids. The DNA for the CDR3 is TGTGCCAGCAGCATAACGGCACTAGCGGGAGGTGGGGAGCTGTTTTTT. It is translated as CASSITALAGGGELFF.

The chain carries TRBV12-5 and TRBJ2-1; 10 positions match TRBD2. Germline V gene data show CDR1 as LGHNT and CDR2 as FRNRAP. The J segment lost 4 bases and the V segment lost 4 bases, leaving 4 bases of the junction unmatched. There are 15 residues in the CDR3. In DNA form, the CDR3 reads TGTGCTAGTGGTTCTGGACTAGCGGAATACAATGAGCAGTTCTTC. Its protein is CASGSGLAEYNEQFF.

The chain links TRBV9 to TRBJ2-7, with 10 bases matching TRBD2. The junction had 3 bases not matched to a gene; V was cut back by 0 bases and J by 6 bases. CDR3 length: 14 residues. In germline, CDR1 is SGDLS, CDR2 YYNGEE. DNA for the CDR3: TGTGCCAGCAGCGTAGAACTAGCGGGGAGCGAGCAGTACTTC. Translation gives CASSVELAGSEQYF.

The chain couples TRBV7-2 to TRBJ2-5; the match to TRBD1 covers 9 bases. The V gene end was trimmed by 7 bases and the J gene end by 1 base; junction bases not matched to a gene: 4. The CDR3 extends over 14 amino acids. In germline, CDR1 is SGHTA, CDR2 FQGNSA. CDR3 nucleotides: TGTGCCAGCAACCGACAGGGGGGCCAAGAGACCCAGTACTTC. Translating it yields CASNRQGGQETQYF.

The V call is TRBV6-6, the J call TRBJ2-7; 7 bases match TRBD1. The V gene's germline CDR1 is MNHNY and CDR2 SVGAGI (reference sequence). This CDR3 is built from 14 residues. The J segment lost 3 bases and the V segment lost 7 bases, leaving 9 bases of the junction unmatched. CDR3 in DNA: TGTGCCAGCAAGGATCAGGGGGTGGGCTACGAGCAGTACTTC. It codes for CASKDQGVGYEQYF.

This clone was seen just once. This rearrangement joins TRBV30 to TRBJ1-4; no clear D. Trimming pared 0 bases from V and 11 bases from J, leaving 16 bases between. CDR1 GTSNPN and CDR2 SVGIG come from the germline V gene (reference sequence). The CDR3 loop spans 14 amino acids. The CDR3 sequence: CAWSVRGVLDKLFF. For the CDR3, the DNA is TGTGCCTGGAGTGTACGCGGGGTTCTGGACAAACTGTTTTTT.